A selection of T cell receptor beta chains follows, all from one sample in a study of blood T cell repertoires in COVID-19. The table came from immunoSEQ multiplex PCR; TCRdb's copy has only in-frame clones and leaves some out. The table records 180,000 or so clones, under 85% of them present only once. Source material: peripheral blood. The origin of the receptors is an elderly woman with acute or convalescent COVID-19. Each CDR3 is given with its conserved first and last residue. Fields, in order: clone size, J gene, V gene, D gene, CDR3 protein, CDR3 DNA. A D gene is named only where the DNA matches it firmly. A clone size is listed for some rows: how often the clone was seen (once, few, many), or a class if it is expanded.

. TRBJ1-2 TRBV29-1 TRBD1 CSVRTDRVYGYTF TGCAGCGTTCGTACTGACAGGGTATATGGCTACACCTTC
. TRBJ2-2 TRBV11-2 TRBD2 CASPLAGTGELFF TGTGCCAGCCCGCTAGCGGGGACCGGGGAGCTGTTTTTT
once TRBJ2-7 TRBV2 TRBD2 CASDPPASGRNEQYF TGTGCCAGCGATCCCCCCGCTAGCGGGAGGAACGAGCAGTACTTC
. TRBJ1-4 TRBV7-2 . CASSLARGLWRDEKLFF TGTGCCAGCAGCTTAGCCCGGGGCTTATGGAGGGATGAAAAACTGTTTTTT
. TRBJ1-2 TRBV5-5 TRBD1 CASSLHPGQVNYGYTF TGTGCCAGCAGCCTACATCCGGGACAGGTGAACTATGGCTACACCTTC
. TRBJ1-4 TRBV4-2 TRBD1 CASSHRQGENEKLFF TGTGCCAGCAGCCATCGACAGGGAGAGAATGAAAAACTGTTTTTT
. TRBJ1-1 TRBV10-2 . CASSESTGPSEAFF TGCGCCAGCAGTGAGTCTACAGGCCCTTCCGAAGCTTTCTTT
. TRBJ1-4 TRBV28 TRBD1 CASSLDRVPTHDPNEKLFF TGTGCCAGCAGTCTGGACAGGGTGCCGACGCATGACCCTAATGAAAAACTGTTTTTT
. TRBJ1-2 TRBV6-5 . CASSFSDSLKGSGYTF TGTGCCAGCAGTTTCTCGGACAGCCTAAAAGGGAGTGGCTACACCTTC
few TRBJ1-6 TRBV30 . CAWSVRRGGSPLHF TGTGCCTGGAGTGTACGGAGGGGAGGATCACCCCTCCACTTT
. TRBJ1-6 TRBV7-2 . CASSLSGGSSSYNSPLHF TGTGCCAGCAGCTTATCTGGAGGTTCTAGCTCCTATAATTCACCCCTCCACTTT
. TRBJ2-5 TRBV11-2 . CASSFSVQTYQETQYF TGTGCCAGCAGCTTCAGTGTACAGACGTACCAAGAGACCCAGTACTTC
once TRBJ2-3 TRBV20-1 TRBD2 CSASSGESTDTQYF TGCAGTGCTAGTAGCGGGGAGAGCACAGATACGCAGTATTTT
. TRBJ1-6 TRBV19 TRBD1 CASTRAQGVYNSPLHF TGTGCCAGTACCCGGGCGCAGGGGGTTTATAATTCACCCCTCCACTTT
. TRBJ1-1 TRBV12-1 . CASSSETGTEAFF TGTGCCAGCAGCTCGGAGACAGGGACTGAAGCTTTCTTT
. TRBJ2-7 TRBV20-1 . CSAPRGYEQYF TGCAGTGCTCCTCGGGGCTACGAGCAGTACTTC
. TRBJ2-7 TRBV5-1 . CASSLQGNYEQYF TGCGCCAGCAGCTTACAGGGTAACTACGAGCAGTACTTC
. TRBJ2-5 TRBV5-4 TRBD2 CASSFPSTSGGETQYF TGTGCCAGCAGCTTCCCGTCGACTAGCGGGGGGGAGACCCAGTACTTC
. TRBJ1-1 TRBV6-5 TRBD1 CASSTVRDSSEAFF TGTGCCAGCAGTACCGTCCGGGACAGCTCTGAAGCTTTCTTT
. TRBJ2-3 TRBV6-5 . CASSYVTSTDTQYF TGTGCCAGCAGTTACGTAACTAGCACAGATACGCAGTATTTT
few TRBJ2-6 TRBV18 . CASSPLLSSGANVLTF TGTGCCAGCTCACCACTCTTGTCCTCTGGGGCCAACGTCCTGACTTTC
. TRBJ1-6 TRBV28 . CASNLRGGYYSPLHF TGTGCCAGCAACCTACGAGGGGGATATTATTCACCCCTCCACTTT
. TRBJ2-7 TRBV13 . CASSLSGVEQYF TGTGCCAGCAGCTTATCCGGGGTCGAGCAGTACTTC
. TRBJ1-2 TRBV5-6 . CASSSAPGYGYTF TGTGCCAGCAGCTCGGCTCCGGGCTATGGCTACACCTTC
. TRBJ2-5 TRBV19 . CASSISGGGYKETQYF TGTGCCAGTAGTATAAGTGGAGGAGGCTATAAAGAGACCCAGTACTTC
. TRBJ2-3 TRBV2 TRBD2 CASTEARGAVDTQYF TGTGCCAGCACCGAGGCGCGGGGGGCTGTAGATACGCAGTATTTT
few TRBJ2-7 TRBV4-3 . CASSQGAGGGTYEQYF TGCGCCAGCAGCCAAGGCGCTGGCGGGGGCACCTACGAGCAGTACTTC
. TRBJ1-5 TRBV7-2 TRBD1 CASSWDRVRQPQHF TGTGCCAGCAGCTGGGACAGGGTTCGGCAGCCCCAGCATTTT
few TRBJ1-5 TRBV19 . CASTDRINQPQHF TGTGCCAGTACCGACAGGATTAATCAGCCCCAGCATTTT
. TRBJ2-7 TRBV7-2 . CASSHTGGSGPYEQYF TGTGCCAGCAGCCACACTGGGGGTAGCGGTCCCTACGAGCAGTACTTC
. TRBJ2-7 TRBV5-6 TRBD1 CASTRGDRVHEQYF TGTGCCAGCACACGGGGGGACAGGGTCCACGAGCAGTACTTC
. TRBJ1-1 TRBV29-1 . CSGGVIPGVAFF TGCAGCGGGGGGGTTATCCCCGGGGTGGCTTTCTTT